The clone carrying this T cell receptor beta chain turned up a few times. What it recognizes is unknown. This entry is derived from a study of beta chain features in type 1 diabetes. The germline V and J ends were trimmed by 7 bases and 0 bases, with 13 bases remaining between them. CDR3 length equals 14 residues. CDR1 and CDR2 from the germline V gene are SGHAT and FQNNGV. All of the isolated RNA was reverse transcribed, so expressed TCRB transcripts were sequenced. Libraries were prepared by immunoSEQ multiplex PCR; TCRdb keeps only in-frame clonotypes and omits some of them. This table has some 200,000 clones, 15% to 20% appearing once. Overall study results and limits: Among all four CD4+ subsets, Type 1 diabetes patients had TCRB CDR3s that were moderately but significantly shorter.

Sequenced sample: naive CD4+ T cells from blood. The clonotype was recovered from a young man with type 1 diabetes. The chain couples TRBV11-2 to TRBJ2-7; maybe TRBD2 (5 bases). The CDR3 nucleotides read TGTGCCAGCACTCGCACGGGGAGCTCCTACGAGCAGTACTTC. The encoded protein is CASTRTGSSYEQYF.